The rows below give T cell receptor beta chains drawn from one sample of a study of blood T cell repertoires in COVID-19. Using immunoSEQ multiplex PCR, the repertoire was profiled, and TCRdb retains in-frame clones only, with some absent. There are under 200,000 clones in the sample; around 87% occur only once, and roughly 0.58% lies in the top ten. The sequenced material came from peripheral blood. The receptor source for this set is a man aged 55 to 70 with COVID-19, enrolled during active disease. The CDR3 runs from the conserved cysteine through the conserved F or W. A D gene is named only where the DNA matches it firmly. The size entry is marked missing in some rows and otherwise reads once, few, many or a size class.

>once|TRBV6-5|.|TRBJ1-4
TGTGCCAGCAGTTACACAGGGTATGAAAAACTGTTTTTT
CASSYTGYEKLFF
>.|TRBV19|.|TRBJ1-3
TGTGCCAGTAACTTCCGGGGCACCATATATTTT
CASNFRGTIYF
>.|TRBV6-2/TRBV6-3|.|TRBJ1-5
TGTGCCAGCAGTTATGGGGGGAGCGGCAATCAGCCCCAGCATTTT
CASSYGGSGNQPQHF
>.|TRBV7-8|.|TRBJ1-2
TGTGCCAGCAGCCCGACGGGTCCCTATGGCTACACCTTC
CASSPTGPYGYTF
>.|TRBV18|.|TRBJ2-3
TGTGCCAGCTCACCACCCGGCGCGGGCACAGATACGCAGTATTTT
CASSPPGAGTDTQYF
>.|TRBV7-9|.|TRBJ2-3
TGTGCCAGCAGCTTGTTCGTCTCAGATACGCAGTATTTT
CASSLFVSDTQYF
>.|TRBV11-3|TRBD1|TRBJ2-3
TGTGCCAGCAGCTCGGGACAGGGGGTAAACACAGATACGCAGTATTTT
CASSSGQGVNTDTQYF
>few|TRBV25-1|.|TRBJ1-2
TGTGCCAGCAGTGACCTACGGATGTCGGACAGTATCGGGGGCTACACCTTC
CASSDLRMSDSIGGYTF
>few|TRBV7-9|TRBD1|TRBJ2-3
TGTGCCAGCAGCTTGGGGACAGGGGAGTCTCTTACGCAGTATTTT
CASSLGTGESLTQYF
>.|TRBV7-6|.|TRBJ2-1
TGTGCCAGCAGCTTAGTATGGGCAGCCTACAATGAGCAGTTCTTC
CASSLVWAAYNEQFF
>once|TRBV18|TRBD1|TRBJ1-6
TGTGCCAGCTCATCGGACAGGGTTGGATCACCCCTCCACTTT
CASSSDRVGSPLHF
>.|TRBV5-5|TRBD2|TRBJ2-5
TGTGCCAGCAGCTTGGCCAGCGGGGGGGCCGTGGAGACCCAGTACTTC
CASSLASGGAVETQYF
>.|TRBV18|.|TRBJ2-1
TGTGCCAGCTCAGCCCCGGGAGAAAAGTCCTACAATGAGCAGTTCTTC
CASSAPGEKSYNEQFF
>.|TRBV18|TRBD1|TRBJ2-3
TGTGCCAGCTCACAGGGACAGGGGACTAGCACAGATACGCAGTATTTT
CASSQGQGTSTDTQYF
>.|TRBV4-3|.|TRBJ2-1
TGCGCCAGCAGCCAAGACCAAAGAGTTGGTGAGCAGTTCTTC
CASSQDQRVGEQFF
>.|TRBV5-4|TRBD1|TRBJ2-2
TGTGCCAGCAGCTCGCCGGGACAGGCGAACACCGGGGAGCTGTTTTTT
CASSSPGQANTGELFF
>.|TRBV5-3|.|TRBJ2-7
TGTGCCAGAAGCCACCGCGGCTCCGAGCAGTACTTC
CARSHRGSEQYF
>.|TRBV7-9|TRBD1|TRBJ2-5
TGTGCCAGCAGCGCAACGGGGACAGTACAAGAGACCCAGTACTTC
CASSATGTVQETQYF
>.|TRBV7-3|TRBD2|TRBJ2-2
TGTGCCAGCAGCCCTGCGGCGGGGGGAGCCCTCACCGGGGAGCTGTTTTTT
CASSPAAGGALTGELFF
>.|TRBV29-1|.|TRBJ1-5
TGCAGCGTTGAAGAAGGGGGTAATCAGCCCCAGCATTTT
CSVEEGGNQPQHF
>once|TRBV4-2|.|TRBJ1-3
TGTGCCAGCAGCCAAGACAGGCTTGGAGGAAACACCATATATTTT
CASSQDRLGGNTIYF
>.|TRBV29-1|.|TRBJ1-1
TGCAGCGTCGCGGGGGGGCGCAGAACTGAAGCTTTCTTT
CSVAGGRRTEAFF
>few|TRBV19|TRBD1|TRBJ1-1
TGTGCCAGTATGGAAACGGGACAGATACCAGTCGAAGCTTTCTTT
CASMETGQIPVEAFF
>.|TRBV6-5|TRBD1|TRBJ1-1
TGTGCCAGCAGGAGCGGACAGGGTGAAGCTTTCTTT
CASRSGQGEAFF
>.|TRBV7-6|TRBD2|TRBJ2-7
TGTGCCAGCAGCTTATACACAGTAGGGCTAGCGGGGGCCTACGAGCAGTACTTC
CASSLYTVGLAGAYEQYF
>.|TRBV6-6|TRBD2|TRBJ2-7
TGTGCCAGCAGCCATAGGGATCTAGCGGGAGTCGAGCAGTACTTC
CASSHRDLAGVEQYF
>.|TRBV30|.|TRBJ1-3
TGTGCCTGGAGCCTAGGAGGGACGGCGGGAAACACCATATATTTT
CAWSLGGTAGNTIYF
>.|TRBV7-9|TRBD2|TRBJ2-3
TGTGCCAGCAGCTTAGGCTCGGGGGGGCCGAGCGATACGCAGTATTTT
CASSLGSGGPSDTQYF
>.|TRBV7-3|TRBD1|TRBJ1-1
TGTGCCAGCAGTCGAGGGACAGGGGGCAACGAAGCGGCTTTCTTT
CASSRGTGGNEAAFF
>.|TRBV2|TRBD2|TRBJ2-7
TGTGCCAGCAGTAAACCGGGACTAGCGGGAGCAAGGGGCGAGCAGTACTTC
CASSKPGLAGARGEQYF
>.|TRBV6-4|.|TRBJ2-1
TGTGCCAGCAGTGACTCGAGGAGCTCCTACAATGAGCAGTTCTTC
CASSDSRSSYNEQFF
>many|TRBV13|.|TRBJ1-1
TGTGCCAGCAGCGGGGAGACGAACACTGAAGCTTTCTTT
CASSGETNTEAFF
>.|TRBV2|.|TRBJ1-3
TGTGCCAGCAGTGAATACAAGGGGGGAAACACCATATATTTT
CASSEYKGGNTIYF
>.|TRBV6-5|.|TRBJ2-5
TGTGCCAGCAGTTACTCGGGACTCGGGATCGAGACCCAGTACTTC
CASSYSGLGIETQYF
>.|TRBV9|TRBD1|TRBJ2-7
TGTGCCAGCAGCGTACGTGGACAGGGCTACGAGCAGTACTTC
CASSVRGQGYEQYF
>.|TRBV11-3|.|TRBJ1-1
TGTGCCAGCAGAGGGGCGGCTGAAGCTTTCTTT
CASRGAAEAFF
>.|TRBV6-2/TRBV6-3|TRBD2|TRBJ2-2
TGTGCCAGCAGTTCCGGGGGGTATACCGGGGAGCTGTTTTTT
CASSSGGYTGELFF
>.|TRBV7-2|.|TRBJ2-5
TGTGCCAGCAGCTTAGCCCTGTACCAAGAGACCCAGTACTTC
CASSLALYQETQYF
>.|TRBV11-2|TRBD1|TRBJ2-5
TGTGCCAGCAGCGACCGGGACAGGGGCTCAGAGACCCAGTACTTC
CASSDRDRGSETQYF
>.|TRBV18|TRBD2|TRBJ2-1
TGTGCCAGCTCACGAGGACTAGCGGGGGACAATGAGCAGTTCTTC
CASSRGLAGDNEQFF
>.|TRBV7-2|.|TRBJ2-6
TGTGCCAGCAGCTTTTGGGGGCGCGCTGGGGCCAACGTCCTGACTTTC
CASSFWGRAGANVLTF
>.|TRBV18|TRBD1|TRBJ2-1
TGTGCCAGCTCACCACAGGGGGCAGGGGTCAATGAGCAGTTCTTC
CASSPQGAGVNEQFF
>.|TRBV6-6|.|TRBJ2-3
TGTGCCAGCAGTTTTTGGACAGCCACAGATACGCAGTATTTT
CASSFWTATDTQYF
>.|TRBV7-2|.|TRBJ1-2
TGTGCCAGCAGCCCCGATGGGAGCCTGGTGGGTGGCTACACCTTC
CASSPDGSLVGGYTF
>.|TRBV7-2|.|TRBJ1-3
TGTGCCAGCAGCAAACAGGGTCAGTCAGGAAACACCATATATTTT
CASSKQGQSGNTIYF
>.|TRBV4-3|.|TRBJ2-3
TGCGCCAGCAGCCAAGGGAGTGGGGGGAGCACAGATACGCAGTATTTT
CASSQGSGGSTDTQYF